One sample yielded the 3 T cell receptor beta chains listed below, sequenced in a study of PD-1 blockade in classical Hodgkin lymphoma. The patients all showed relapse after autologous stem cell transplantation, while their brentuximab vedotin exposure varied. Assay used: immunoSEQ multiplex PCR; TCRdb lists only in-frame clones, some missing. The sample lists 90,000 to 130,000 clones, roughly nine tenths seen once, with just under 20% in the top ten. The sequencing used peripheral blood mononuclear cells (PBMCs), collected before the second cycle of nivolumab. Receptors were obtained from a human donor with classical Hodgkin lymphoma.

The V call is TRBV18, the J call TRBJ2-4, with D perhaps assigned TRBD1 or TRBD2 (6 bases each). The CDR3 is 16 residues long. CDR1 is KGHSH, CDR2 LQKENI, per germline. With 3 bases removed from V and 1 base from J, the gap between germline ends came to 13 bases. CDR3 DNA: TGTGCCAGCTCACCGGGGGGCAAGGTTGCCAAAAACATTCAGTACTTC. Its translation is CASSPGGKVAKNIQYF.

This rearrangement joins TRBV29-1 to TRBJ2-6, with TRBD1 matching over 12 bases. The CDR3 totals 16 residues. CDR1 and CDR2 from the germline V gene are SQVTM and ANQGSEA. The junction had 6 bases not matched to a gene; V was cut back by 7 bases and J by 2 bases. The CDR3 DNA is TGCAGCGCCCGGGGACAGGGGGCGCCTGGGGCCAACGTCCTGACTTTC. Translation: CSARGQGAPGANVLTF. The full variable domain, completed using reference TRBV29-1 and TRBJ2-6, is SAVISQKPSRDICQRGTSLTIQCQVDSQVTMMFWYRQQPGQSLTLIATANQGSEATYESGFVIDKFPISRPNLTFSTLTVSNMSPEDSSIYLCSARGQGAPGANVLTFGAGSRLTVL.

The V gene is TRBV5-1, the J gene TRBJ1-2; D might be TRBD1 (5 bases). The length of the CDR3 is 14 residues. Germline V CDR1 and CDR2: SGHRS, YFSETQ. With 0 bases removed from V and 4 bases from J, the gap between germline ends came to 10 bases. The CDR3 DNA reads TGCGCCAGCAGCTTGGAGGGGCCCGTCTATGGCTACACCTTC. This sequence encodes CASSLEGPVYGYTF.